This TCR beta chain was observed in a study of cytomegalovirus exposure and HLA in healthy donors. Remarks on this clone: Its matching antigen is unknown.

Germline CDR1 and CDR2: SGHDT and YYEEEE. Trimming at V came to 4 bases and at J to 3 bases, leaving 9 bases not matched to a gene. This CDR3 is built from 17 residues. It was with 60 Vbeta and 13 Jbeta primers that the PCR ran. Using immunoSEQ multiplex PCR, the repertoire was profiled, and TCRdb retains in-frame clones only, with some absent. The sample yields 90,000 to 110,000 clones, about 13% seen once. Study outcomes and limitations: Relative to the approximately 700-donor mean, N-insertions were reportedly fewer in an Asian-associated ancestry cluster in a later analysis.

This rearrangement joins TRBV5-6 to TRBJ2-6; TRBD2 matches 8 bases. This sequence was found in a man aged 35 to 55 in good health and CMV-seropositive. The source material was PBMCs. The CDR3 loop is CASSITGLGDGANVLTF. In nucleotides, the CDR3 is TGTGCCAGCAGCATAACGGGACTAGGAGATGGGGCCAACGTCCTGACTTTC. Variable domain in full (rest from reference TRBV5-6 and TRBJ2-6): DAGVTQSPTHLIKTRGQQVTLRCSPKSGHDTVSWYQQALGQGPQFIFQYYEEEERQRGNFPDRFSGHQFPNYSSELNVNALLLGDSALYLCASSITGLGDGANVLTFGAGSRLTVL.